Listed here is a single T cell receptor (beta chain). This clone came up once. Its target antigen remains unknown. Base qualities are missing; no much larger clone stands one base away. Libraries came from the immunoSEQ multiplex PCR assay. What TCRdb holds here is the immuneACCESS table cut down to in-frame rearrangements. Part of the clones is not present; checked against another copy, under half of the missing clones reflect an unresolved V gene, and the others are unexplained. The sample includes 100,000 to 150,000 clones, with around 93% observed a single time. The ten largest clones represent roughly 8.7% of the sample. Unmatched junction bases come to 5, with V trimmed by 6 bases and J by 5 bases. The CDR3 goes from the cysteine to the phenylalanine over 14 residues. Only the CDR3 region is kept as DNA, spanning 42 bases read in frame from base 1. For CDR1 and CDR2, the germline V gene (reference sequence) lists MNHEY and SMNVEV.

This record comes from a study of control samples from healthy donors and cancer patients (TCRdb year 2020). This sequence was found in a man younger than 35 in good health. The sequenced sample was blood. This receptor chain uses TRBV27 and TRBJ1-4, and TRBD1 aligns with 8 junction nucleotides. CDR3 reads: CASSPGTGNEKLFF. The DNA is TGTGCCAGCAGCCCCGGGACAGGAAATGAAAAACTGTTTTTT.